Listed below are T cell receptor beta chains from one sample, sequenced in a study of beta chain features in type 1 diabetes. Sequencing was performed with immunoSEQ multiplex PCR; in TCRdb, only in-frame clones are kept and a portion is missing. Of about 150,000 clones in the sample, roughly 11% are singletons; the top ten hold about 2.1%. Sequenced material: central memory CD4+ T cells from blood. These receptors came from a young man in good health. Each CDR3 is given with its conserved first and last residue. D genes are given only for firm matches. A row's size may be missing; if present it is once, few, many or a size class.

v_call: TRBV7-3
d_call: TRBD2
j_call: TRBJ2-5
clone_size: NA
cdr3_nt: TGTGCCAGCAGCCGTACTAGCGAGGGGACCCAGTACTTC
cdr3_aa: CASSRTSEGTQYF

v_call: TRBV14
d_call: NA
j_call: TRBJ2-3
clone_size: NA
cdr3_nt: TGTGCCAGCAGCCAAGTTTGGGGCACAGATACGCAGTATTTT
cdr3_aa: CASSQVWGTDTQYF

v_call: TRBV9
d_call: TRBD2
j_call: TRBJ2-1
clone_size: many
cdr3_nt: TGTGCCAGCAGCGTTCGACTAGCGGGAAAAGACAATGAGCAGTTCTTC
cdr3_aa: CASSVRLAGKDNEQFF

v_call: TRBV29-1
d_call: NA
j_call: TRBJ1-1
clone_size: NA
cdr3_nt: TGCAGCGTTGGCCCTACCGGGGACAATCGTGCTTTCTTT
cdr3_aa: CSVGPTGDNRAFF

v_call: TRBV7-2
d_call: TRBD2
j_call: TRBJ2-5
clone_size: few
cdr3_nt: TGTGCCAGCAGCTTGTCGACTAGCGGGGGCGGAGAGACCCAGTACTTC
cdr3_aa: CASSLSTSGGGETQYF

v_call: TRBV7-9
d_call: TRBD1
j_call: TRBJ1-2
clone_size: few
cdr3_nt: TGTGCCAGCAGCTCCTACGGACAGGCGCTTTCCGATGGCTACACCTTC
cdr3_aa: CASSSYGQALSDGYTF

v_call: TRBV4-2
d_call: NA
j_call: TRBJ2-1
clone_size: NA
cdr3_nt: TGTGCCAGCAGCCAAGCTGCGGGGATGAGCTCCTACAATGAGCAGTTCTTC
cdr3_aa: CASSQAAGMSSYNEQFF

v_call: TRBV5-4
d_call: NA
j_call: TRBJ2-4
clone_size: few
cdr3_nt: TGTGCCAGCAGCTACAGGGCGTCCAAAAACATTCAGTACTTC
cdr3_aa: CASSYRASKNIQYF

v_call: TRBV7-2
d_call: TRBD2
j_call: TRBJ2-2
clone_size: few
cdr3_nt: TGTGCCAGCAGCTCAATGACTAGCGGGAGAACCGGGGAGCTGTTTTTT
cdr3_aa: CASSSMTSGRTGELFF

v_call: TRBV25-1
d_call: NA
j_call: TRBJ2-7
clone_size: few
cdr3_nt: TGTGCCAGCAGCCCTAGAGGGAGCGAGCAGTACTTC
cdr3_aa: CASSPRGSEQYF

v_call: TRBV5-4
d_call: NA
j_call: TRBJ2-3
clone_size: few
cdr3_nt: TGTGCCAGCAGCTTGATTCTCCATAGCACAGATACGCAGTATTTT
cdr3_aa: CASSLILHSTDTQYF

v_call: TRBV18
d_call: TRBD1
j_call: TRBJ1-4
clone_size: many
cdr3_nt: TGTGCCAGCTCACCGAACGGACAGGCCGTCAGGGAAAAACTGTTTTTT
cdr3_aa: CASSPNGQAVREKLFF

v_call: TRBV2
d_call: NA
j_call: TRBJ1-4
clone_size: NA
cdr3_nt: TGTGCCAGCAGTGAAGCTAGGGGATCTAATGAAAAACTGTTTTTT
cdr3_aa: CASSEARGSNEKLFF

v_call: TRBV18
d_call: NA
j_call: TRBJ2-5
clone_size: few
cdr3_nt: TGTGCCAGCTCGGGAAAAGAGACCCAGTACTTC
cdr3_aa: CASSGKETQYF

v_call: TRBV2
d_call: NA
j_call: TRBJ1-1
clone_size: many
cdr3_nt: TGTGCCAGCAGTGAATCGGGTACTCGCTCCGGAGCTTTCTTT
cdr3_aa: CASSESGTRSGAFF

v_call: TRBV4-3
d_call: NA
j_call: TRBJ2-3
clone_size: NA
cdr3_nt: TGCGCCAGCAGCCCCCCTGGTCTTGGCGGGAGCACAGATACGCAGTATTTT
cdr3_aa: CASSPPGLGGSTDTQYF

v_call: TRBV7-8
d_call: NA
j_call: TRBJ2-1
clone_size: NA
cdr3_nt: TGTGCCAGCAGCTTTGGACAGCAGCAGTTCTTC
cdr3_aa: CASSFGQQQFF

v_call: TRBV5-6
d_call: NA
j_call: TRBJ2-1
clone_size: few
cdr3_nt: TGTGCCAGCAGCTTGAGGTATGGGAAGGGCAATGAGCAGTTCTTC
cdr3_aa: CASSLRYGKGNEQFF

v_call: TRBV7-6
d_call: TRBD1
j_call: TRBJ2-7
clone_size: many
cdr3_nt: TGTGCCAGCAGCCCCATACGGGACAGGATTTCCTACGAGCAGTACTTC
cdr3_aa: CASSPIRDRISYEQYF

v_call: TRBV5-4
d_call: TRBD2
j_call: TRBJ2-1
clone_size: few
cdr3_nt: TGCGCCAGCAGCCAAGATTACACTAGCGGGAGGGCCGTGCTCTTC
cdr3_aa: CASSQDYTSGRAVLF

v_call: TRBV4-1
d_call: NA
j_call: TRBJ2-4
clone_size: few
cdr3_nt: TGCGCCAGCAGCCGGGGCGGGACACTTGCTAACATTCAGTACTTC
cdr3_aa: CASSRGGTLANIQYF

v_call: TRBV5-4
d_call: NA
j_call: TRBJ2-2
clone_size: NA
cdr3_nt: TGTGCCAGCAGCTTGAGACGGGCGAACACCGGGGAGCTGTTTTTT
cdr3_aa: CASSLRRANTGELFF

v_call: TRBV6-6
d_call: NA
j_call: TRBJ1-3
clone_size: NA
cdr3_nt: TGTGCCAGCAAATCTGGGGCTGGAAACACCATATATTTT
cdr3_aa: CASKSGAGNTIYF

v_call: TRBV9
d_call: TRBD1
j_call: TRBJ2-7
clone_size: few
cdr3_nt: TGTGCCAGCAGCTTCGGACAGGGGATCGACGAGCAGTACTTC
cdr3_aa: CASSFGQGIDEQYF

v_call: TRBV29-1
d_call: TRBD1
j_call: TRBJ2-1
clone_size: few
cdr3_nt: TGCAGCGCCCGGACAGGGGGAGAGGGTGAGCAGTTCTTC
cdr3_aa: CSARTGGEGEQFF

v_call: TRBV10-3
d_call: TRBD1
j_call: TRBJ1-6
clone_size: few
cdr3_nt: TGTGCCATCAGTGACCTCAGGGGGAATTCACCCCTCCACTTT
cdr3_aa: CAISDLRGNSPLHF

v_call: TRBV4-2
d_call: NA
j_call: TRBJ1-2
clone_size: NA
cdr3_nt: TGTGCCAGCAGCCCCTCACGACAAGACAACTATGGCTACACCTTC
cdr3_aa: CASSPSRQDNYGYTF

v_call: TRBV18
d_call: NA
j_call: TRBJ2-2
clone_size: few
cdr3_nt: TGTGCCAGCTCACGCCCGAACACCGGGGAGCTGTTTTTT
cdr3_aa: CASSRPNTGELFF

v_call: TRBV5-1
d_call: NA
j_call: TRBJ2-5
clone_size: NA
cdr3_nt: TGCGCCAGCAGCTTAGGGCAGGCCCACCAAGAGACCCAGTACTTC
cdr3_aa: CASSLGQAHQETQYF

v_call: TRBV15
d_call: TRBD1
j_call: TRBJ2-5
clone_size: NA
cdr3_nt: TGTGCCACCAGCAGAGGAGTACAGGGGGCGGGGGAGACCCAGTACTTC
cdr3_aa: CATSRGVQGAGETQYF

v_call: TRBV29-1
d_call: NA
j_call: TRBJ1-1
clone_size: NA
cdr3_nt: TGCAGCGGCGATCCGGGGGCGGGCACTGAAGCTTTCTTT
cdr3_aa: CSGDPGAGTEAFF

v_call: TRBV7-2
d_call: TRBD2
j_call: TRBJ2-7
clone_size: NA
cdr3_nt: TGTGCCAGCAGGCGGCTAGCGGGGCTTCAGCACGAGCAGTACTTC
cdr3_aa: CASRRLAGLQHEQYF

v_call: TRBV9
d_call: TRBD1
j_call: TRBJ1-6
clone_size: NA
cdr3_nt: TGTGCCAGCAGCGCGACAGGGTTCAATAATTCACCCCTCCACTTT
cdr3_aa: CASSATGFNNSPLHF

v_call: TRBV9
d_call: NA
j_call: TRBJ1-3
clone_size: few
cdr3_nt: TGTGCCAGCAGCGTAGGGGTGAGCTCTGGAAACACCATATATTTT
cdr3_aa: CASSVGVSSGNTIYF